One and the same sample provided the 26 T cell receptor beta chains below, sequenced in a study of T cell repertoires in cytomegalovirus infection. TCRdb re-derived calls from the reads in MiXCR, one entry per CDR3 protein. The data show around 100,000 distinct CDR3 sequences, with approximately 17% seen just once and over 8% held by the top ten. Sequencing was done on a sample of PBMCs. All receptors derive from a human donor in good health (CMV status not recorded). Some clones in this sample may be carry-over from other donors' samples.

The chain carries TRBV7-9 and TRBJ2-2; 7 bases map to TRBD1. The germline CDR1 and CDR2 sequences are SEHNR and FQNEAQ (reference sequence). This CDR3 has 15 amino acids. Unmatched junction bases numbered 4, after V lost 4 bases and J lost 2 bases. CDR3 loop: CASSSRQGNTGELFF. In nucleotides, the CDR3 is TGTGCCAGCAGCTCGCGACAGGGTAACACCGGGGAGCTGTTTTTT.

This clonotype occurred a few times. The genes are TRBV3-1 and TRBJ1-2, with D possibly matching TRBD1 (5 bases). Germline assignment: CDR1 LGHDT and CDR2 YNNKEL (reference sequence). The CDR3 covers 15 residues. V was pared by 1 base and J by 10 bases, with 19 bases between. The CDR3 bases are TGTGCCAGCAGCCAAGGTATCAGGGTGCAAATGTCCTACACCTTC. Amino acid sequence: CASSQGIRVQMSYTF.

In this sample, this clonotype turned up a few times. The J gene is TRBJ2-5, the V gene TRBV20-1, with D possibly matching TRBD2 (5 bases). The CDR3 is made up of 13 amino acids. Germline CDR1 reads DFQATT; CDR2 reads SNEGSKA (reference sequence). Trimming left V 4 bases short and J 4 bases short, with 13 bases between. The CDR3 region has the DNA TGCAGTGCTATCAGGAGGCTAGGAGAGACCCAGTACTTC. This codes for CSAIRRLGETQYF.

The sample holds many counts of this clonotype. This sequence joins TRBV6-2 or TRBV6-3 and TRBJ2-1; 9 bases line up with TRBD2. CDR3 length: 14 residues. Germline V gene lookup returns CDR1 MNHEY and CDR2 SVGEGT. V lost 6 bases, J lost 4 bases, and 4 bases stayed unmatched. This chain's CDR3 is CASRLAGEYNEQFF. The CDR3 coding sequence is TGTGCCAGCAGATTAGCGGGGGAGTACAATGAGCAGTTCTTC.

Ten or more counts support this clonotype. The chain employs TRBV20-1 and TRBJ1-1; D call uncertain. Germline CDR1 reads DFQATT; CDR2 reads SNEGSKA (reference sequence). Deletions cut 0 bases from V and 10 bases from J, with 18 bases between. CDR3 length: 14 residues. The CDR3 loop is CSARDIEAEVGAFF. Written as DNA, the CDR3 is TGCAGTGCTAGAGATATAGAGGCGGAGGTAGGAGCTTTCTTT.

The chain links TRBV27 to TRBJ2-1, with 9 bases aligning to TRBD1. The V segment lost 6 bases and the J segment 4 bases; nucleotides outside the gene matches: 4. Germline lookup yields CDR1 MNHEY and CDR2 SMNVEV (reference sequence). CDR3 length equals 14 residues. DNA for the CDR3: TGTGCCAGCAGCCAGGACAGGGGTTACAATGAGCAGTTCTTC. Its translation is CASSQDRGYNEQFF.

This clonotype showed up just a few times. The chain carries TRBV12-3 or TRBV12-4 and TRBJ1-6, with 8 bases identical to TRBD1. After removal of 7 bases from V and 6 bases from J, the junction contained 8 bases not matched to a gene. The CDR3 runs to 15 residues. The CDR3 sequence: CASTLRTGLNSPLHF. DNA of the CDR3: TGTGCCAGCACCTTGAGGACAGGGCTTAATTCACCCCTCCACTTT.

In its sample, this clonotype was seen a few times. The chain combines TRBV29-1 with TRBJ2-1; 7 bases map to TRBD2. This CDR3 contains 11 residues. J was trimmed by 7 bases and V by 7 bases; bases with no gene match: 4. Germline CDR1 reads SQVTM; CDR2 reads ANQGSEA. The CDR3 sequence is CSAGLGNEQFF. The CDR3 DNA follows: TGCAGCGCCGGACTAGGGAATGAGCAGTTCTTC.

V is TRBV20-1 and J is TRBJ2-7; possibly TRBD1 for D (6 bases). This CDR3 has 15 residues. V was cut by 5 bases and J by 7 bases, with 24 bases left in between. The germline V gene encodes CDR1 DFQATT and CDR2 SNEGSKA (reference sequence). The CDR3 sequence: CSAGLSVGAEGEQYF. The DNA of the CDR3 is TGCAGTGCTGGTCTCTCGGTGGGGGCCGAAGGTGAGCAGTACTTC.

The J gene is TRBJ1-5, the V gene TRBV29-1; D is unresolved. Trimming cost V 4 bases and J 2 bases, with 6 bases left between them. CDR1 SQVTM and CDR2 ANQGSEA come from the germline V gene. The CDR3 length is 12 residues. The CDR3 bases are TGCAGCGTTGGCCAGGGCAATCAGCCCCAGCATTTT. Its translation is CSVGQGNQPQHF.

This clonotype was counted ten times or more. This chain connects TRBV28 to TRBJ1-4; D remains unclear. CDR1 is MDHEN and CDR2 is SYDVKM in the germline V gene. The CDR3 has 11 amino acids. Trimming pared 8 bases from V and 7 bases from J, leaving 8 bases between. The CDR3 sequence is CASGQGEKLFF. The CDR3 DNA reads as TGTGCCAGCGGTCAAGGTGAAAAACTGTTTTTT.

The genes are TRBV5-6 and TRBJ1-6; 9 nucleotides agree with TRBD1. CDR3 size: 15 residues. With V trimmed by 3 bases and J by 9 bases, 7 bases remained unmatched. CDR1 and CDR2 from the germline V gene are SGHDT and YYEEEE. CDR3 region: CASSSQDRGISPLHF. DNA of the CDR3: TGTGCCAGCAGCTCTCAAGACAGGGGGATTTCACCCCTCCACTTT.

The chain carries TRBV24-1 and TRBJ1-1; D may be TRBD1 (5 bases). The V end lost 3 bases, the J end lost 3 bases, and 13 bases lay between the germline ends. This CDR3 region has 15 residues. Germline V gene lookup returns CDR1 KGHDR and CDR2 SFDVKD. The CDR3 DNA reads as TGTGCCACCAGTGATGCCGGCAGGGCGGACACTGAAGCTTTCTTT. Translation gives CATSDAGRADTEAFF.

This clonotype was recorded many times. This chain uses TRBV7-9 with TRBJ2-7; TRBD1 might be the D (5 bases). CDR3 size: 13 residues. CDR1 is SEHNR and CDR2 is FQNEAQ in the germline V gene (reference sequence). The V and J ends lost 1 base and 3 bases respectively, with 7 bases between them. The CDR3 DNA reads TGTGCCAGCAGCTTAGGTGACAGCTACGAGCAGTACTTC. Protein: CASSLGDSYEQYF.

This clonotype appeared a few times. This chain connects TRBV11-3 to TRBJ2-3; 7 bases fit TRBD2. V trimming: 1 base; J trimming: 4 bases; junction bases outside the gene matches: 5. The CDR3 extends over 15 amino acids. Looked up from germline, CDR1 is SGHNT and CDR2 is YENEEA. CDR3: CASSLVTSSPDTQYF. As DNA, the CDR3 is TGTGCCAGCAGCTTAGTGACTAGCTCCCCAGATACGCAGTATTTT.

This clonotype was observed a few times. The rearrangement uses TRBV5-1 and TRBJ1-6; D gene unclear. Germline-derived CDR1 and CDR2 are SGHRS and YFSETQ. The CDR3 is 14 residues long. Trimming took off 3 bases at V and 7 bases at J, with 11 bases between the two ends. DNA for the CDR3: TGCGCCAGCAGCTGGTCCGGGGTCAATTCACCCCTCCACTTT. It specifies CASSWSGVNSPLHF.

A few counts support this clonotype. This rearrangement joins TRBV5-6 to TRBJ2-3; 9 bases line up with TRBD2. Germline values: CDR1 SGHDT, CDR2 YYEEEE. The CDR3 extends over 18 amino acids. The ends lost 0 bases at V and 0 bases at J; junction bases unmatched: 8. The CDR3 DNA sequence: TGTGCCAGCAGCTTGGAGGCTAGCGGGGTATCTAGCACAGATACGCAGTATTTT. This translates into CASSLEASGVSSTDTQYF.

In its sample, this clonotype was seen many times. V usage is TRBV28 and J usage is TRBJ2-5; D ambiguous. Germline V lookup: CDR1 MDHEN, CDR2 SYDVKM. The V end lost 3 bases, the J end lost 8 bases, and 13 bases lay between the germline ends. This CDR3 region has 13 residues. This CDR3 reads CASSLEISKTQYF. The CDR3 region has the DNA TGTGCCAGCAGTTTGGAGATTAGCAAAACCCAGTACTTC.

Worth noting for this clonotype: A much larger clonotype is one base distant, so this may be a read error. The chain employs TRBV7-2 and TRBJ2-1, with a tentative D call TRBD1 (5 bases). The germline gives CDR1 SGHTA, CDR2 FQGNSA. This CDR3 comprises 15 residues. V was cut by 6 bases and J by 0 bases, with 12 bases left in between. The DNA of the CDR3 is TGTGCCAGCAGTCCGGACATGGGCTCCTACAATGAGCAGTTCTTC. Amino acids: CASSPDMGSYNEQFF.

V gene TRBV19 combines with J gene TRBJ1-3, with D unresolved. CDR1 and CDR2 (germline): LNHDA, SQIVND (reference sequence). V lost 5 bases to trimming and J lost 4 bases, with 9 bases between them. The CDR3 totals 13 residues. The CDR3 protein is CASSFWGGNTIYF. Here the CDR3 DNA reads TGTGCCAGTAGTTTCTGGGGAGGAAACACCATATATTTT.

The V and J genes are TRBV23-1 and TRBJ2-2; D gene unclear. TRBV23-1 is classed as an ORF, of uncertain function. The V end lost 4 bases, the J end lost 0 bases, and 6 bases lay between the germline ends. The CDR3 is 14 amino acids. The CDR3 region has the DNA TGCGCCAGCAGTCGTCACGCGAACACCGGGGAGCTGTTTTTT. This gives the protein CASSRHANTGELFF.

This clonotype was detected a few times. The J gene is TRBJ1-5, the V gene TRBV3-1; no clear D. This CDR3 is 12 amino acids long. In germline, CDR1 is LGHDT, CDR2 YNNKEL (reference sequence). With 2 bases removed from V and 5 bases from J, the gap between germline ends came to 4 bases. CDR3: CASSQNDQPQHF. The CDR3 DNA sequence: TGTGCCAGCAGCCAAAATGATCAGCCCCAGCATTTT.

Ten or more counts support this clonotype. V gene TRBV6-1 combines with J gene TRBJ2-5, with D tentatively TRBD2 (5 bases). Trimming took 6 bases from V and 5 from J, leaving 10 bases between them. The germline CDR1 and CDR2 sequences are MNHNS and SASEGT. The CDR3 loop spans 12 amino acids. The CDR3 coding sequence is TGTGCCAGCAGGACGACGGGGGAGACCCAGTACTTC. Protein sequence: CASRTTGETQYF.

The rearrangement links TRBV7-3 to TRBJ2-2, with 9 bases matching TRBD1. The CDR3 loop spans 15 amino acids. V dropped 5 bases and J dropped 5; count of bases not matched to a gene: 6. The germline gives CDR1 SGHTA, CDR2 FQGTGA. CDR3 DNA sequence: TGTGCCAGCAGCCTACAGACAGGGGGTACCGGGGAGCTGTTTTTT. It encodes CASSLQTGGTGELFF.

This clonotype was observed a few times. This chain connects TRBV29-1 to TRBJ1-3; no definite D call. From germline, CDR1 is SQVTM and CDR2 ANQGSEA. Trimming pared 7 bases from V and 1 base from J, leaving 11 bases between. This CDR3 spans 13 amino acids. In nucleotides, the CDR3 is TGCAGCGCTGATATAGGGTCTGGAAACACCATATATTTT. Protein product: CSADIGSGNTIYF.

This clonotype was seen repeatedly, ten times or more. This CDR3 reads CASSFDSNQPQHF. The CDR3 bases are TGTGCCAGCAGTTTCGATAGCAATCAGCCCCAGCATTTT. This chain uses TRBV12-3 or TRBV12-4 with TRBJ1-5, with no clear D. CDR3 length equals 13 residues. With 3 bases removed from V and 0 bases from J, the gap between germline ends came to 3 bases.